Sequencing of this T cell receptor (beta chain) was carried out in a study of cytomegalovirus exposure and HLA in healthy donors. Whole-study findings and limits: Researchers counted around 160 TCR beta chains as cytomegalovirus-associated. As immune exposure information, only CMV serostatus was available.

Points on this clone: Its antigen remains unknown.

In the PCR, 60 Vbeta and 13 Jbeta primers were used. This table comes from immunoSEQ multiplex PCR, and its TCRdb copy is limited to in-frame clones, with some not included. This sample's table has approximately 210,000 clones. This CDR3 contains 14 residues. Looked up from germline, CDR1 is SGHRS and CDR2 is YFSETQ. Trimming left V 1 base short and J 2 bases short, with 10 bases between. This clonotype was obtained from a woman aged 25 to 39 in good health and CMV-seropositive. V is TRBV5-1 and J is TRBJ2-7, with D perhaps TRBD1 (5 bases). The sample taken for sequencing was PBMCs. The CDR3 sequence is CASSLKAGPYEQYF. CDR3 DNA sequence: TGCGCCAGCAGCTTGAAGGCAGGGCCCTACGAGCAGTACTTC.